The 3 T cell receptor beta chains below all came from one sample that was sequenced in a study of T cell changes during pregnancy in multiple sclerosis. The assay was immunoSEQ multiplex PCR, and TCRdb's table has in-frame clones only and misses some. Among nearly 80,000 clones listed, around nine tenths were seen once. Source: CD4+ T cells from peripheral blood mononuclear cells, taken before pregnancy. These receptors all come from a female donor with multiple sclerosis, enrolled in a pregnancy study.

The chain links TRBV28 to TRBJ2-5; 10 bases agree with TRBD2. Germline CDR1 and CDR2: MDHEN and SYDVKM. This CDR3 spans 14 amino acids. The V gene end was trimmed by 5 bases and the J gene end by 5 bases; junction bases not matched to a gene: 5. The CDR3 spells CASSRAGGGETQYF. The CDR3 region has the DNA TGTGCCAGCAGTAGAGCGGGAGGGGGTGAGACCCAGTACTTC.

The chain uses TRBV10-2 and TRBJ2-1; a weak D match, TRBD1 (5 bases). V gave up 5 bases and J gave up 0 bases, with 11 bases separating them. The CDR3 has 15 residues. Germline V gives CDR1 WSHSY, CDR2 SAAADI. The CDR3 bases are TGCGCCAGCAGTAATAACAGGTCCTCCTACAATGAGCAGTTCTTC. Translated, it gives CASSNNRSSYNEQFF.

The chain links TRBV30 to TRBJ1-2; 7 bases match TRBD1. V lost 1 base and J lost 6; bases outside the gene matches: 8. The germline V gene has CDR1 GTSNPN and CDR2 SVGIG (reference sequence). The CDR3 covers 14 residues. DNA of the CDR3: TGTGCCTGGAGTGCAGACCCGACAGGGAATGGCTACACCTTC. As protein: CAWSADPTGNGYTF. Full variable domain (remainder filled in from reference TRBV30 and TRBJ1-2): SQTIHQWPATLVQPVGSPLSLECTVEGTSNPNLYWYRQAAGRGLQLLFYSVGIGQISSEVPQNLSASRPQDRQFILSSKKLLLSDSGFYLCAWSADPTGNGYTFGSGTRLTVV.